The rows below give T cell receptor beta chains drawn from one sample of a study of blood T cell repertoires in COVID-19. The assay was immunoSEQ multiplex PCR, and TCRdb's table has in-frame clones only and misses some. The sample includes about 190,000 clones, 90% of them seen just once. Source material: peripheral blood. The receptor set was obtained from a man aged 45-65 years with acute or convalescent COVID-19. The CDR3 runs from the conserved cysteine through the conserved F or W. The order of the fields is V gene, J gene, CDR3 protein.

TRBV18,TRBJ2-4,CASSPEQIAVNIQYF
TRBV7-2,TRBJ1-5,CASSRTGGGQPQHF
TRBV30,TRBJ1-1,CAWSVGRGGHTEAFF
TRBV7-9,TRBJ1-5,CASSFGGELNQPQHF
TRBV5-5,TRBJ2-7,CASSRGLAESYEQYF
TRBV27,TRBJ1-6,CASSTLRSYNSPLHF
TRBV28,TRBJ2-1,CASSPRTSGSFAYNEQFF
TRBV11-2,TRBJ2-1,CASSYGTSGSHEQFF
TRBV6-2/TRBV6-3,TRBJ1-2,CASSYSSQGNWLYGYTF
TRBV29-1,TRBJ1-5,CSALTGLNQPQHF
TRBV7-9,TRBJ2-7,CASSTQGLESNEQYF
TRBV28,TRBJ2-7,CASSSSDRGHYEQYF
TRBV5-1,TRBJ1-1,CASSSPGGRTEAFF
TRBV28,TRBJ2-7,CASSSGGTGSYEQYF
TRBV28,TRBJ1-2,CASNIGQESYGYTF
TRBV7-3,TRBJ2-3,CASSLRTSGGPSTDTQYF
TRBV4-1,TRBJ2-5,CASSQTTGAGETQYF
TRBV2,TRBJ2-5,CASSEGDRAETQYF
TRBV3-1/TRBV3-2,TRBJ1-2,CASSQPGLLNYGYTF
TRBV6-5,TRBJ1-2,CASSYIGQGLNYGYTF
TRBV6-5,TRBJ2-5,CASSYGGGTQETQYF
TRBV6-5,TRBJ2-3,CASSYGGSRTDTQYF
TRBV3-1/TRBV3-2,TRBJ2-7,CASSQGRASGIYEQYF
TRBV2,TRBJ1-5,CASSATGGYQPQHF
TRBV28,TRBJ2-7,CASSRQGYEQYF
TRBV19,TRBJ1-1,CASRGTGGNTEAFF
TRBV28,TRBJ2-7,CASSPLRAGDYEQYF
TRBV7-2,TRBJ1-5,CASSSRSNQPQHF
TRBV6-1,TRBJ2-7,CASSEGQGISYEQYF
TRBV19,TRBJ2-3,CASSPTSGSTDTQYF
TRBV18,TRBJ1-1,CASSAGTGQYTEAFF
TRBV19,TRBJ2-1,CASSSAVSSYNEQFF
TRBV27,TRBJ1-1,CASSLRRGNTEAFF
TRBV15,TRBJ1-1,CATSRDAGNTEAFF
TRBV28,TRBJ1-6,CASSLTGTGLTYNSPLHF
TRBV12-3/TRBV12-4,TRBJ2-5,CASSKLAEETQYF
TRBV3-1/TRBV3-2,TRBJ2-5,CASTTGTSKQTQYF
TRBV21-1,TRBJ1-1,CASSSKTGPTEAFF
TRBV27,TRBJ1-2,CASSSQGSEVGYTF
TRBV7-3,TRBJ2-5,CASSFYTGGRQYF
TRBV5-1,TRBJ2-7,CASSPREREGYEQYF
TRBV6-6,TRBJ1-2,CASSQTGFGYTF
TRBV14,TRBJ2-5,CASSQSGTGGGETQYF
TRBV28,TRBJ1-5,CASSFSAYQPQHF